This record covers a single T cell receptor (beta chain). The antigen remains undetermined. The data belong to a study of graft-versus-host responses after intestinal transplantation. Across the whole study: Recipients received multivisceral, liver-intestinal, or isolated intestinal transplants.

Sequencing was performed with immunoSEQ multiplex PCR; in TCRdb, only in-frame clones are kept and a portion is missing. The sample comprises tens of thousands of clones, around nine tenths of which are singletons, and about 0.45% rests with the top ten. Trimming took off 3 bases at V and 5 bases at J, with 10 bases between the two ends. From germline, CDR1 is MNHNS and CDR2 SASEGT. The CDR3 loop spans 13 amino acids. Sequenced material: unstimulated CD8+ T cells sorted from spleen or lymph node cells, taken before intestinal transplant. The sequence derives from a human donor who received an intestinal transplant. V and J are TRBV6-1 and TRBJ1-1; possibly TRBD1 for D (5 bases). The CDR3 region is CASSDLGDTEAFF. The CDR3 DNA follows: TGTGCCAGCAGTGATTTAGGGGATACTGAAGCTTTCTTT.